This TCR beta chain appears in the sequencing data of a study of PD-L1 blockade in urothelial cancer. Study context: Twenty-five of 29 patients were males with bladder-origin urothelial cancer. General study findings and limits: Expansion of tumor-associated blood clones at 3 weeks was greater in durable-benefit patients.

The assay was immunoSEQ multiplex PCR, and TCRdb's table has in-frame clones only and misses some. This sample has some 30,000 clones, with 70% to 90% found just once. Pretreatment sampling and on-treatment sampling together yielded between 1 and 8 samples for each patient. Regarding this clone: Its antigen is not known.

This sequence originates from a man aged 50-59 years with urothelial cancer. Here the sequenced sample was PBMCs, taken around atezolizumab (anti-PD-L1) treatment.

CDR3 region: CAIRVTSGGTDTQYF. In DNA, the CDR3 is TGTGCCATCAGGGTAACTAGCGGGGGCACAGATACGCAGTATTTT. This rearrangement joins TRBV10-3 to TRBJ2-3; 10 bases are shared with TRBD2. V shed 6 bases, J shed 1 base, and the junction held 4 bases outside the gene matches. Germline V gives CDR1 ENHRY, CDR2 SYGVKD. The CDR3 is 15 amino acids.